This T cell receptor beta chain was captured by sequencing in a study of T cell responses to AZD1222 COVID-19 vaccine. Study-wide findings and caveats: The peak T cell response came first, and repertoires were sampled only after it. Spike-wide vaccine-associated CD4 TCRs dominated at 160-218 and 743-854.

After removal of 3 bases from V and 5 bases from J, the junction contained 11 bases not matched to a gene. The CDR3 has 15 residues. Germline V gene lookup returns CDR1 GTSNPN and CDR2 SVGIG (reference sequence). With respect to this clone: Its antigen is as yet unknown.

Sequencing was performed with immunoSEQ multiplex PCR; in TCRdb, only in-frame clones are kept and a portion is missing. Of about 130,000 clones listed, 90% to 95% were seen once; the top ten hold 1.6%. The chain combines TRBV30 with TRBJ2-5; 8 nucleotides align to TRBD2. This clonotype originated in an adult in good health. Sequencing was performed on peripheral blood, taken on day 0 of AZD1222 vaccination. For the CDR3, the DNA is TGTGCCTGGAGCCACCGGGCTAGCGGGTGGGAGACCCAGTACTTC. It codes for CAWSHRASGWETQYF.